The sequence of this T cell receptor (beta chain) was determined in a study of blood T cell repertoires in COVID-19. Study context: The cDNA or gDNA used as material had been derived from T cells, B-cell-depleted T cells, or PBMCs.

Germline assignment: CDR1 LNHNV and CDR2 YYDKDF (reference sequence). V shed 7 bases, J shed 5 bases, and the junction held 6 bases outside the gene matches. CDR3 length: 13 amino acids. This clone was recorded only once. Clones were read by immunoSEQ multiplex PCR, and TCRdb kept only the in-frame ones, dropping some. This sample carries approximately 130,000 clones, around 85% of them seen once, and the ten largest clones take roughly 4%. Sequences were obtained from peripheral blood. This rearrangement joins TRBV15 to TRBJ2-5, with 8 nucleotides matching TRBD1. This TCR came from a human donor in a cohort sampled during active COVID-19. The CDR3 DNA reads TGTGCCACCAACAAGGACAGGGTTGAGACCCAGTACTTC. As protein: CATNKDRVETQYF.